The T cell receptor (beta chain) described here comes from a study of T cell responses to AZD1222 COVID-19 vaccine (dated by TCRdb to about 2021). In terms of the full investigation: AZD1222 recipients with second doses at about 4 weeks or about 12 weeks were pooled, because spike-specific TCR depth and breadth did not differ between schedules. Trial participants were enrolled by age into subgroups of 18-55, 56-69 and 70-plus years, and 148, 28 and 57 TCR-sequenced participants, respectively, were included in these subgroups. TCR sequencing was performed for about 250 trial participants, of whom about 200 were given two doses of AZD1222 and around 25 were given two doses of MenACWY control vaccine. The investigation overall reported the following: Nearly half of unique spike-specific TCRs reportedly recognized epitopes outside regions mutated in the B.1.351 and B.1.1.7 variants. The whole spike protein was spanned by vaccine-associated CD4 TCRs, and dominant responses were seen in regions 160-218 and 743-854. Participants were mostly white British, with more females than males. The authors suggested clonal diversity may have been underestimated. A significant rise in spike-specific TCR breadth and depth was observed after two AZD1222 doses relative to day 0 and relative to MenACWY recipients. Because no samples from the day 14 peak response were available, repertoires could be characterized only after the peak T cell response. In the small 56-69-year group, the increase in depth fell short of significance, most likely because of low power. Conclusions about previously exposed vaccinees were limited because only six AZD1222 recipients were SARS-CoV-2 seropositive at baseline.

This sample's time point label indicates: baseline before first vaccination. Samples from vaccinated people were obtained from the UK trials COV001 and COV002, which included a single-blind randomized controlled phase 2/3 trial of AZD1222 (ChAdOx1 nCoV-19) in healthy adults. For TCRbeta chain sequencing, PBMC samples were collected from trial participants at day 0 and at day 28 after the second dose. From the germline V gene, CDR1 is SGHRS and CDR2 is YFSETQ. V is shortened by 4 bases, J by 4 bases, and the region joining them spans 17 bases. From the cysteine up to the phenylalanine, the CDR3 has a length of 15 residues. The CDR3 DNA has 45 bases and is translated from base 1. The CDR3 regions of human TCRbeta chains were analyzed by immunosequencing. The study's processing was this. Repertoire TCRs were matched against a reference library of SARS-CoV-2-specific TCRs generated with the MIRA antigen-specificity platform. Breadth was defined as the fraction of unique TCRs that were SARS-CoV-2-associated. Depth was defined as the fraction of total T cells that were SARS-CoV-2-associated. Using the MIRA data, every spike-specific TCR was mapped to the spike region that the TCR reacted to and assigned to either a CD4 or a CD8 class. Log10-transformed breadth and depth values were compared by one-way ANOVA with Sidak's multiple comparisons tests. TCRdb stores this immuneACCESS table with in-frame sequences only. Part of the clones is absent; in the studies checked, under half of the shortfall reflects unresolved V genes, and no reason is known for the rest. V, J and clone size were drawn from that table, and D and trimming were deduced from the DNA. Recorded for this sample are 95,000 to 150,000 clones; around 91% of them occurred a single time. The ten largest clones capture around 3.1% of the sample.

As for this clone: There is no known antigen for this receptor. Qualities for individual bases were not recorded, and no much larger clone is one base off.

This TCR was sampled from an adult in good health. The sequence links TRBV5-1 to TRBJ1-1, with TRBD1 tentatively as D gene (6 bases match). Sequences were derived from peripheral blood, sampled on day 0 of AZD1222 vaccination. The CDR3 reads as follows: CASSTIQGRGTEAFF. The base sequence is TGCGCCAGCAGCACGATACAGGGCAGGGGCACTGAAGCTTTCTTT. The variable domain in full, with residues beyond the CDR3 obtained from the reference TRBV5-1 and TRBJ1-1 genes, is KAGVTQTPRYLIKTRGQQVTLSCSPISGHRSVSWYQQTPGQGLQFLFEYFSETQRNKGNFPGRFSGRQFSNSRSEMNVSTLELGDSALYLCASSTIQGRGTEAFFGQGTRLTVV.